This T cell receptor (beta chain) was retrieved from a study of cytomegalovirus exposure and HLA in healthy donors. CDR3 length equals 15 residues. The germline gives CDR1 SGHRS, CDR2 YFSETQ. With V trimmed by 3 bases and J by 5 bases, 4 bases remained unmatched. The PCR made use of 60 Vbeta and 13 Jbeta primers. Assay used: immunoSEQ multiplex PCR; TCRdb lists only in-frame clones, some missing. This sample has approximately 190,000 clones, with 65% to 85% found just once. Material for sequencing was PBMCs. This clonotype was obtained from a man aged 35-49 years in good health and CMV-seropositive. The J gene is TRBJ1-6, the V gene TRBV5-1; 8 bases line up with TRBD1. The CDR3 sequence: CASSSQGANNSPLHF. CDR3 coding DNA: TGCGCCAGCAGCTCCCAGGGGGCCAATAATTCACCCCTCCACTTT. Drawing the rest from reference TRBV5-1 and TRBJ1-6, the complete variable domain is KAGVTQTPRYLIKTRGQQVTLSCSPISGHRSVSWYQQTPGQGLQFLFEYFSETQRNKGNFPGRFSGRQFSNSRSEMNVSTLELGDSALYLCASSSQGANNSPLHFGNGTRLTVT.